The next 12 T cell receptor beta chains were all read from a single sample in a study of tumor-infiltrating lymphocytes in primary liver carcinoma. TCR beta cDNA was made from 500 ng total RNA with a constant-region primer. Researchers made the TCR beta libraries by running three nested multiplex PCR rounds with slightly modified ARM-PCR. Use of TRBV1-TRBV30 forward primers with a C-beta reverse primer characterized the first two PCR rounds, which lasted 10 cycles each. TCRdb re-called the multiplex PCR reads through MiXCR, storing one row per CDR3 protein. Altogether about 74,000 distinct CDR3 sequences are present, nearly 70% being singletons, with the ten largest covering 25% to 30%. Unsorted bulk tissue (roughly 19-30 mg) underwent RNA and DNA co-extraction. The source material was liver tumor tissue from sampling region 4. Indicated subset: tumor region T4, right-lateral pole. Source of these receptors: a man aged 40-50 years with primary liver carcinoma and hepatitis B virus infection.

In this sample, this clonotype turned up once. In this CDR3 the conserved last residue, phenylalanine or tryptophan, is missing, so a read error is likely. The chain recombines TRBV11-2 with TRBJ2-5, with D maybe TRBD1 (6 bases). Germline assignment: CDR1 SGHAT and CDR2 FQNNGV. The CDR3 consists of 17 residues. In DNA form, the CDR3 reads TGTGCCAGCAGCTTTGTCAGTGGGGGCAGTCGGCAAGAGGCCCAGTACTAC. Translating gives CASSFVSGGSRQEAQYY.

The count of this clonotype is one. The chain has TRBV7-9 and TRBJ2-1; 7 nucleotides line up with TRBD2. Germline trimming cut 6 bases from V and 8 bases from J; bases unmatched to any gene: 13. CDR1 SEHNR and CDR2 FQNEAQ come from the germline V gene (reference sequence). The CDR3 covers 15 residues. CDR3 loop: CASSLGGSAEDEQFF. CDR3 bases: TGTGCCAGCAGTCTTGGCGGGAGCGCGGAAGATGAGCAGTTCTTC.

The chain joins TRBV29-1 to TRBJ2-7; D may be TRBD1 (5 bases). This CDR3 is 11 amino acids long. Germline V gives CDR1 SQVTM, CDR2 ANQGSEA. Trimming removed 4 bases from V and 9 bases from J, with 13 bases in between. The CDR3 sequence: CSVGTGSWQYF. CDR3 nucleotide sequence: TGCAGCGTTGGTACAGGTTCATGGCAGTACTTC.

A word on this clonotype: The junction differs from germline at one of its ends, possibly a read error. The V gene is TRBV4-1, the J gene TRBJ1-2; D ambiguous. The germline CDR1 and CDR2 sequences are MGHRA and YSYEKL. This CDR3 is 15 amino acids long. CDR3 region: CASSQEAGTNNGCTF. The CDR3, as DNA: TGCGCCAGCAGCCAAGAAGCCGGAACAAACAATGGCTGCACCTTC.

This clonotype was observed a handful of times. This sequence may be a read error, since a much larger clone differs from it by one base. V gene TRBV10-3 combines with J gene TRBJ1-1; D perhaps matches TRBD1 (5 bases). Germline V lookup: CDR1 ENHRY, CDR2 SYGVKD. The CDR3 runs 14 residues. The chain's CDR3 is CAISESWGGTEALF. As DNA, the CDR3 is TGTGCCATCAGTGAGTCGTGGGGGGGGACTGAAGCTCTCTTT.

The chain uses TRBV23-1 and TRBJ2-1; D might be TRBD2 (5 bases). Being an ORF, TRBV23-1 has a function that is uncertain. V was clipped by 6 bases and J by 4 bases, with 22 bases between them. The CDR3 has 17 amino acids. CDR3 sequence: CASSRLDYLQVYNEQFF. The CDR3 nucleotides are TGCGCCAGCAGCCGGCTTGACTACCTACAAGTTTACAATGAGCAGTTCTTC.

A word on this clonotype: The final CDR3 position lacks the conserved phenylalanine or tryptophan, pointing to a likely read error. The gene calls are TRBV7-9 and TRBJ1-2; D is unclear. The CDR3 has 12 residues. CDR1 is SEHNR and CDR2 is FQNEAQ in the germline V gene (reference sequence). The CDR3 is CASSRVGAGYTL. As DNA, the CDR3 is TGCGCCAGCAGCCGCGTGGGAGCCGGCTACACCCTC.

This clonotype was counted at least ten times. This CDR3 reads CASSQELAGSYEQYF. For the CDR3, the DNA is TGCGCCAGCAGCCAAGAGTTAGCGGGGTCCTACGAGCAGTACTTC. The rearrangement uses TRBV4-1 and TRBJ2-7; TRBD2 matches at 8 bases. V dropped 0 bases and J dropped 1; count of bases not matched to a gene: 2. Germline V lookup: CDR1 MGHRA, CDR2 YSYEKL. This CDR3 region has 15 residues.

Comments on this clonotype: A junction boundary mismatches the germline segment, possibly from a read error. This sequence joins TRBV12-3 or TRBV12-4 and TRBJ2-7, with 7 bases aligning to TRBD1. This CDR3 region has 14 residues. CDR3 residues: CTSTTTGSGFEQYF. In nucleotides, the CDR3 is TGTACCAGCACCACGACAGGGTCAGGGTTCGAGCAGTACTTC.

In its sample, this clonotype was seen a few times. A much larger clone lies one base from this, so it may be a read error. The rearrangement links TRBV10-3 to TRBJ2-7, with a possible D match to TRBD2 (5 bases). This CDR3 is built from 12 residues. Germline-derived CDR1 and CDR2 are ENHRY and SYGVKD. V was trimmed by 1 base and J by 9 bases, leaving 10 bases between them. The CDR3 loop reads CAISECQEAQYF. For the CDR3, the DNA is TGTGCCATCAGTGAGTGTCAGGAGGCGCAGTACTTC.

As to this clonotype: One base away lies a much larger clone, so this may be a sequencing read error. This chain joins TRBV7-9 and TRBJ1-1; D unclear. The CDR3 has 15 amino acids. Germline lookup yields CDR1 SEHNR and CDR2 FQNEAQ (reference sequence). The CDR3 sequence is CAGSLVTGMSTEAFF. DNA of the CDR3: TGTGCCGGCAGCTTAGTTACGGGTATGAGCACTGAAGCTTTCTTT. Using reference TRBV7-9 and TRBJ1-1 for the parts outside the CDR3, the full variable domain is DTGVSQNPRHKITKRGQNVTFRCDPISEHNRLYWYRQTLGQGPEFLTYFQNEAQLEKSRLLSDRFSAERPKGSFSTLEIQRTEQGDSAMYLCAGSLVTGMSTEAFFGQGTRLTVV.

Comments on this clonotype: At one of its ends the junction is not consistent with the germline gene, which may arise from a read error. This rearrangement joins TRBV11-3 to TRBJ2-1; 7 bases line up with TRBD2. The CDR3 consists of 16 residues. CDR1 is SGHNT and CDR2 is YENEEA in the germline V gene. The CDR3 DNA reads as TGTGCCGGCAGCTTATCAGGGACTAACGGGAGAGGCGAGCAGTTCTTC. Protein product: CAGSLSGTNGRGEQFF.